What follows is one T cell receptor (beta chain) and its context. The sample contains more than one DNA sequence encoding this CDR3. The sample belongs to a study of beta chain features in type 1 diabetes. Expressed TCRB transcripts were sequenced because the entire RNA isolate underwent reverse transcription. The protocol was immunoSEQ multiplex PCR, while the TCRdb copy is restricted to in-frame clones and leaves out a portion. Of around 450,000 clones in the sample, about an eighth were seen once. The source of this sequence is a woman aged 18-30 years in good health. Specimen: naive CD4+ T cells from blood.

CDR3 sequence: CASSPSGRETQYF. CDR3 bases: TGTGCCAGCAGTCCGTCCGGGCGTGAGACCCAGTACTTC. This chain connects TRBV28 to TRBJ2-5; no definite D call. The CDR3 loop spans 13 amino acids. Germline assignment: CDR1 MDHEN and CDR2 SYDVKM. V was cut by 5 bases and J by 5 bases, with 12 bases left in between.